The 20 T cell receptor beta chains below were found in one sample sequenced in a study of blood T cells in healthy people across ages. For the second PCR, which ran for about 6 to 12 cycles, a sample-barcoded 5' primer and a J-beta primer mix were used. TCRdb reprocessed the 5' RACE reads with MiXCR, giving one entry per CDR3 protein. This sample has 870,000 or so distinct CDR3 sequences, with 25% to 35% found just once. The specimen was blood. These receptors were collected from an elderly woman in good health.

Of note for this clonotype: A read error may produce the germline difference seen at one junction end. This chain connects TRBV6-2 or TRBV6-3 to TRBJ2-5; 9 nucleotides match TRBD1. This CDR3 comprises 17 residues. Germline V CDR1 and CDR2: MNHEY, SVGEGT. The CDR3 here is CVSIPDRGRGYQETQYF. The CDR3 nucleotides read TGTGTCAGCATCCCGGACAGGGGCAGGGGATATCAAGAGACCCAGTACTTC.

At least ten counts were recorded for this clonotype. The genes are TRBV20-1 and TRBJ2-3; TRBD2 matches 10 bases. Germline CDR1 and CDR2: DFQATT and SNEGSKA (reference sequence). The CDR3 is made up of 15 amino acids. The ends lost 5 bases at V and 4 bases at J; junction bases unmatched: 9. The CDR3 region has the DNA TGCAGTGCTCAAAGGCCCGGGACTAGCGCAGATACGCAGTATTTT. Its translation: CSAQRPGTSADTQYF.

This clonotype was seen repeatedly, ten times or more. Just one base apart from a much larger clone, this may be a read error. This sequence joins TRBV5-1 and TRBJ2-7; D may be TRBD2 (7 bases). With 0 bases removed from V and 1 base from J, the gap between germline ends came to 17 bases. CDR1 is SGHRS, CDR2 YFSETQ, per germline. The CDR3 is 17 amino acids. CDR3 nucleotide sequence: TGCGCCAGCAGCTTGGCCAAAAGGGGGGGCCGGTCCTACGAGCAGTACTTC. This gives the protein CASSLAKRGGRSYEQYF.

This clonotype was picked up many times. The chain carries TRBV4-1 and TRBJ2-3; 10 positions match TRBD2. This CDR3 contains 17 residues. The junction had 5 bases not matched to a gene; V was cut back by 0 bases and J by 2 bases. CDR1 and CDR2 (germline): MGHRA, YSYEKL. The CDR3 DNA reads as TGCGCCAGCAGCCAAGATGGAGCGGGGGGGCTCACAGATACGCAGTATTTT. Encoded protein: CASSQDGAGGLTDTQYF.

This clonotype was observed at least ten times. The chain joins TRBV12-3 or TRBV12-4 to TRBJ2-3; D tentatively reads TRBD1 or TRBD2 (5 bases each). Trimming stripped 3 bases from V and 4 bases from J, with 20 bases between. The CDR3 loop spans 17 amino acids. DNA of the CDR3: TGTGCCAGCAGTTTCGAGCCCGGGACCTCGATTCCAGATACGCAGTATTTT. Amino acids: CASSFEPGTSIPDTQYF.

This clonotype showed up many times. This rearrangement joins TRBV20-1 to TRBJ2-5; 11 nucleotides align to TRBD2. With 4 bases clipped from V and 4 bases from J, the junction kept 8 bases outside the gene matches. From germline, CDR1 is DFQATT and CDR2 SNEGSKA (reference sequence). CDR3 length: 15 amino acids. CDR3 amino acids: CSAISTSGEGETQYF. CDR3 in DNA: TGCAGTGCTATTTCGACTAGCGGGGAGGGAGAGACCCAGTACTTC.

Many counts were recorded for this clonotype. This chain links TRBV11-2 with TRBJ1-2; 7 nucleotides line up with TRBD1. The CDR3 runs to 15 residues. Per germline, CDR1 SGHAT and CDR2 FQNNGV. The ends lost 6 bases at V and 4 bases at J; junction bases unmatched: 11. The CDR3 is CASRPNDRDSYGYTF. The CDR3 DNA sequence: TGTGCCAGCAGACCCAACGACAGGGATTCCTATGGCTACACCTTC.

The V gene is TRBV7-2, the J gene TRBJ1-5; TRBD1 matches 9 bases. The DNA end favors TRBJ2-3, so the J call may be wrong. Germline V CDR1 and CDR2: SGHTA, FQGNSA. The CDR3 totals 17 residues. CDR3 nucleotide sequence: TGTGCCAGCAGCTTGGGGGTGGGGACAGGGAGCAATCAGCCCCAGTATTTT. Its protein product is CASSLGVGTGSNQPQYF.

The gene calls are TRBV12-3 or TRBV12-4 and TRBJ2-2, with 10 bases matching TRBD2. The ends lost 7 bases at V and 3 bases at J; junction bases unmatched: 20. This CDR3 is built from 20 residues. This CDR3 reads CASIHTRGLAATGDTGELFF. The CDR3 region has the DNA TGTGCCAGCATCCACACACGTGGACTAGCGGCAACAGGGGACACCGGGGAGCTGTTTTTT.

To note about this clonotype: A much larger clonotype is one base distant, so this may be a read error. V and J are TRBV20-1 and TRBJ2-5; D is possibly TRBD1 (6 bases). V dropped 1 base and J dropped 11 bases, with 17 bases sitting between them. In germline, CDR1 is DFQATT, CDR2 SNEGSKA (reference sequence). The CDR3 loop spans 13 amino acids. The CDR3 here is CSARVPGVNEQYF. The CDR3 DNA reads as TGCAGTGCTAGAGTTCCAGGGGTCAATGAGCAGTACTTC.

The sample holds many counts of this clonotype. This rearrangement joins TRBV15 to TRBJ2-4; D possibly corresponds to TRBD2 (6 bases). V was cut by 1 base and J by 1 base, with 14 bases left in between. CDR3 length equals 17 residues. CDR1 and CDR2 from the germline V gene are LNHNV and YYDKDF (reference sequence). The CDR3, as DNA: TGTGCCACCAGCAGAGGGGAGGTGGAAAGGGCCAAAAACATTCAGTACTTC. Protein: CATSRGEVERAKNIQYF.

At least ten counts were recorded for this clonotype. The gene calls are TRBV5-1 and TRBJ2-1; TRBD2 might be the D (7 bases). Per the germline V gene, CDR1 is SGHRS and CDR2 is YFSETQ. The CDR3 totals 15 residues. V was cut by 0 bases and J by 9 bases, with 16 bases left in between. CDR3: CASSLESRGGGEQFF. CDR3 bases: TGCGCCAGCAGCTTGGAAAGCAGGGGAGGGGGTGAGCAGTTCTTC.

This clonotype appeared many times. The chain employs TRBV28 and TRBJ2-5, with 7 bases lining up with TRBD1. Germline assignment: CDR1 MDHEN and CDR2 SYDVKM. J was trimmed by 5 bases and V by 3 bases; bases with no gene match: 6. There are 14 residues in the CDR3. This chain's CDR3 is CASSFRSRGETQYF. The CDR3 region has the DNA TGTGCCAGCAGTTTCCGGAGCAGGGGGGAGACCCAGTACTTC. Full variable domain (remainder filled in from reference TRBV28 and TRBJ2-5): DVKVTQSSRYLVKRTGEKVFLECVQDMDHENMFWYRQDPGLGLRLIYFSYDVKMKEKGDIPEGYSVSREKKERFSLILESASTNQTSMYLCASSFRSRGETQYFGPGTRLLVL.

This clonotype was detected a few times. J is TRBJ1-4 and V is TRBV7-8, with D possibly being TRBD1 (5 bases). The CDR3 is 14 residues long. The V and J ends lost 2 bases and 6 bases respectively, with 10 bases between them. The germline CDR1 and CDR2 sequences are SGHVS and FQNEAQ. The CDR3 sequence: CASSLPGTYEKLFF. CDR3 coding DNA: TGTGCCAGCAGCTTACCCGGGACCTATGAAAAACTGTTTTTT.

This chain joins TRBV12-3 or TRBV12-4 and TRBJ2-5, with D perhaps TRBD2 (6 bases). The V end was cut by 6 bases, the J end by 9 bases, with 23 bases between. The length of the CDR3 is 15 residues. The CDR3 coding sequence is TGTGCCAGCAGCGGGGGACGAGTGAGCCAAGATGCCCAGTACTTC. Its protein is CASSGGRVSQDAQYF.

This clonotype was seen many times. The genes are TRBV20-1 and TRBJ2-1, with TRBD2 matching over 15 bases. Germline V lookup: CDR1 DFQATT, CDR2 SNEGSKA (reference sequence). J lost 7 bases, V lost 5 bases, and 6 bases had no gene match. This CDR3 has 15 residues. The CDR3 protein is CSARTSGGARNEQFF. The CDR3 coding sequence is TGCAGTGCTCGGACTAGCGGGGGGGCGCGAAATGAGCAGTTCTTC.

There are many counts of this clonotype. The V gene is TRBV5-1, the J gene TRBJ2-3, with 8 bases that match TRBD1. The length of the CDR3 is 15 residues. Germline assignment: CDR1 SGHRS and CDR2 YFSETQ. V dropped 4 bases and J dropped 1; count of bases not matched to a gene: 5. The chain's CDR3 is CASSPTGDGTDTQYF. CDR3 DNA: TGCGCCAGCAGCCCGACAGGGGACGGCACAGATACGCAGTATTTT.

V usage is TRBV7-9 and J usage is TRBJ1-2; TRBD1 might be the D (5 bases). Trimming removed 5 bases at V and 4 bases at J, with 14 bases between. Germline V CDR1 and CDR2: SEHNR, FQNEAQ (reference sequence). The CDR3 consists of 14 residues. The CDR3: CASSIQGRGYGYTF. For the CDR3, the DNA is TGTGCCAGCAGCATCCAGGGTAGAGGCTATGGCTACACCTTC.

This clonotype was observed a handful of times. The chain couples TRBV19 to TRBJ1-6; D is undetermined. CDR1 and CDR2 from the germline V gene are LNHDA and SQIVND (reference sequence). The CDR3 is made up of 13 amino acids. The ends were cut back, 3 bases at V and 6 bases at J, with 6 bases in the middle. The CDR3 DNA sequence: TGTGCCAGTAGTATTGACGGTAATTCACCCCTCCACTTT. Its translation: CASSIDGNSPLHF.

This sequence joins TRBV28 and TRBJ1-5; possibly TRBD1 for D (6 bases). The V gene lost 5 bases and the J gene lost 3 bases, with 11 bases spanning the gap. The length of the CDR3 is 14 residues. Germline values: CDR1 MDHEN, CDR2 SYDVKM. The CDR3 protein is CASSRPGVNQPQHF. The CDR3 coding sequence is TGTGCCAGCAGTCGCCCAGGGGTCAATCAGCCCCAGCATTTT.